This T cell receptor beta chain was retrieved from a study of vaccination and CD4 T cells after COVID-19. Study details: The study enrolled six male and four female convalescents, two of whom were Hispanic. Post-COVID specimens were obtained a median approximately 99 days after diagnosis (range 35 to 161).

Sequence data for DNA of cultured CD4+ T cells were generated by the Oncomine TCR Beta short-read assay. TCRdb itself ran the PCR reads through MiXCR, one entry per CDR3 protein. The sample lists fewer than 15,000 distinct CDR3 sequences, approximately 44% occurring once. For this clonotype: Antigen specificity is unknown.

This sample's treatment: 10-day PBMC culture with coronavirus spike peptide pools or control peptides (ViraFEST assay). About 2 million PBMCs were grown per well alongside approximately 10 IU/ml IL-2 and about 10 ug/ml peptide pools. Sequences were obtained from CD4+ T cells from blood, cultured in vitro. The sequence came from a human donor who had recovered from COVID-19.

CDR3 in amino acids: CASSLGANSYGYTF. CDR3 sequence (DNA): TGTGCCAGCAGCTTAGGGGCCAATAGCTATGGCTACACCTTC. The V gene is TRBV11-3, the J gene TRBJ1-2; no firm D call. Trimming removed 1 base at V and 4 bases at J, with 10 bases between. Germline assignment: CDR1 SGHNT and CDR2 YENEEA. The CDR3 is made up of 14 amino acids.